Listed here are 9 T cell receptor beta chains from one sample, sequenced in a study of shared clonotypes between healthy human individuals. Naive CD8 cells comprised CD45RO-negative, CCR7-positively selected cells, excluding terminally differentiated effector memory CD45RA+ cells. Some clones are missing from TCRdb's copy, which holds only in-frame ones; the method was immunoSEQ multiplex PCR. Of about 2.2 million clones listed, around 93% are singletons. What was sequenced was naive CD8+ T cells from PBMCs. The origin of the receptors is a man aged 18 to 30 in good health. Some clones in this sample may be carry-over from other donors' samples.

This chain uses TRBV7-9 with TRBJ2-7; 7 bases match TRBD2. The CDR3 length is 17 residues. Germline V gives CDR1 SEHNR, CDR2 FQNEAQ (reference sequence). Germline trimming cut 0 bases from V and 0 bases from J; bases unmatched to any gene: 8. The CDR3: CASSLAGGTSGSYEQYF. In nucleotides, the CDR3 is TGTGCCAGCAGCTTAGCGGGGGGGACGAGTGGCTCCTACGAGCAGTACTTC.

This clone was counted a few times. This rearrangement joins TRBV14 to TRBJ1-1, with a possible D match to TRBD1 (5 bases). Trimming stripped 4 bases from V and 0 bases from J, with 6 bases between. The CDR3 length is 13 residues. Germline assignment: CDR1 SGHDN and CDR2 FVKESK. The CDR3 protein is CASSPQVNTEAFF. The CDR3 region has the DNA TGTGCCAGCAGCCCACAGGTGAACACTGAAGCTTTCTTT.

This clone was found once. The chain carries TRBV6-1 and TRBJ2-7, with 7 bases lining up with TRBD1. Germline assignment: CDR1 MNHNS and CDR2 SASEGT. With V trimmed by 2 bases and J by 1 base, 5 bases remained unmatched. The CDR3 runs 15 residues. CDR3 DNA: TGTGCCAGCAGTGAACTGGGGACAGCGTCCTACGAGCAGTACTTC. Residues: CASSELGTASYEQYF.

The chain is built from TRBV28 and TRBJ2-7; D ambiguous. V lost 4 bases and J lost 3, with 25 bases in between. This CDR3 is built from 18 residues. Germline V gene lookup returns CDR1 MDHEN and CDR2 SYDVKM. The CDR3 protein is CASSSATNLHSERYEQYF. In DNA, the CDR3 is TGTGCCAGCAGTTCAGCCACCAACCTCCACAGCGAACGCTACGAGCAGTACTTC. The complete variable domain, with remaining parts taken from reference TRBV28 and TRBJ2-7, reads DVKVTQSSRYLVKRTGEKVFLECVQDMDHENMFWYRQDPGLGLRLIYFSYDVKMKEKGDIPEGYSVSREKKERFSLILESASTNQTSMYLCASSSATNLHSERYEQYFGPGTRLTVT.

J is TRBJ2-1 and V is TRBV11-3; D may be TRBD1 (6 bases). The CDR3 is 13 amino acids. Per germline, CDR1 SGHNT and CDR2 YENEEA. Trimming left V 5 bases short and J 4 bases short, with 9 bases between. The CDR3 DNA reads as TGTGCCAGCAGCCAAAGGGGGTACAATGAGCAGTTCTTC. This translates into CASSQRGYNEQFF. Variable domain in full (rest from reference TRBV11-3 and TRBJ2-1): EAGVVQSPRYKIIEKKQPVAFWCNPISGHNTLYWYLQNLGQGPELLIRYENEEAVDDSQLPKDRFSAERLKGVDSTLKIQPAELGDSAVYLCASSQRGYNEQFFGPGTRLTVL.

The chain is built from TRBV7-8 and TRBJ2-7; D might be TRBD2 (6 bases). CDR3 length equals 16 residues. Trimming removed 0 bases at V and 5 bases at J, with 17 bases between. Germline V gives CDR1 SGHVS, CDR2 FQNEAQ. CDR3 sequence: CASSLAPGRRANEQYF. The CDR3 DNA follows: TGTGCCAGCAGCTTAGCTCCGGGACGGAGGGCCAACGAGCAGTACTTC.

This clone was detected only once. The V gene is TRBV6-5, the J gene TRBJ1-5, with 7 bases that match TRBD1. This CDR3 contains 15 residues. In germline, CDR1 is MNHEY, CDR2 SVGAGI. J gave up 0 bases and V 6 bases, and 5 bases lay outside the gene matches. CDR3 bases: TGTGCCAGCAGAGCGCAGGGGGATAGCAATCAGCCCCAGCATTTT. Translating it yields CASRAQGDSNQPQHF.

The V call is TRBV28, the J call TRBJ2-1, with 9 bases fitting TRBD2. J gave up 0 bases and V 7 bases, and 13 bases lay outside the gene matches. Germline V gene data show CDR1 as MDHEN and CDR2 as SYDVKM. The CDR3 length is 18 residues. The CDR3 nucleotides read TGTGCCAGCATCGCCTCTCGGCGGGAGGGCCGCTCCTACAATGAGCAGTTCTTC. The encoded protein is CASIASRREGRSYNEQFF.

This chain uses TRBV28 with TRBJ2-5; perhaps TRBD2 as D (5 bases). The CDR3 consists of 13 residues. The ends were cut back, 10 bases at V and 5 bases at J, with 17 bases in the middle. Germline V gene data show CDR1 as MDHEN and CDR2 as SYDVKM. CDR3 loop: CAIRRRLRETQYF. The CDR3 DNA is TGTGCCATTAGAAGGAGGTTGAGGGAGACCCAGTACTTC.